A selection of T cell receptor beta chains follows, all from one sample in a study of cytomegalovirus exposure and HLA in healthy donors. The table came from immunoSEQ multiplex PCR; TCRdb's copy has only in-frame clones and leaves some out. The sample yields some 170,000 clones, about 81% seen once. Input material: PBMCs. Every receptor here comes from a girl aged 10 to 17 in good health and CMV-seropositive. Each CDR3 is given with its conserved first and last residue. The order of the fields is J gene, D gene, V gene, clone size, CDR3 DNA, CDR3 protein. A D gene is named only where the DNA matches it firmly. Clone size, where shown, is once, few, many, or a class for clones that have expanded.

J: TRBJ1-6; D: NA; V: TRBV6-1; size: NA; DNA: TGTGCCAGCAGTGAAGGGGGCTATTCACCCCTCCACTTT; CDR3: CASSEGGYSPLHF
J: TRBJ1-1; D: TRBD1; V: TRBV5-1; size: once; DNA: TGCGCCAGCACCCAGACAGGGGTAACAACTGAAGCTTTCTTT; CDR3: CASTQTGVTTEAFF
J: TRBJ2-1; D: NA; V: TRBV5-1; size: NA; DNA: TGCGCCAGCAGCCTTTCTCCACACAGGGTGCGTGAGCAGTTCTTC; CDR3: CASSLSPHRVREQFF
J: TRBJ2-7; D: TRBD1; V: TRBV25-1; size: NA; DNA: TGTGCCAGCAGTTGGGGACAGGCCACCAACGGGAAGTACTTC; CDR3: CASSWGQATNGKYF
J: TRBJ2-3; D: TRBD2; V: TRBV28; size: once; DNA: TGTGCCAGCAGTTTAGCGGGGGGACCAGATACGCAGTATTTT; CDR3: CASSLAGGPDTQYF
J: TRBJ1-2; D: NA; V: TRBV10-3; size: NA; DNA: TGTGCCACCCGACAGGATGTTATGCTTGGCTACACCTTC; CDR3: CATRQDVMLGYTF
J: TRBJ1-2; D: NA; V: TRBV6-6; size: NA; DNA: TGTGCCAGCAGTCCACAGGCGTCCTATGGCTACACCTTC; CDR3: CASSPQASYGYTF
J: TRBJ1-1; D: NA; V: TRBV27; size: once; DNA: TGTGCCAGCAGTCTGGCTAGATGGAACACTGAAGCTTTCTTT; CDR3: CASSLARWNTEAFF
J: TRBJ2-3; D: TRBD2; V: TRBV5-4; size: NA; DNA: TGTGCCAGCAGCTCAACTAGCGGGGGGGACACAGATACGCAGTATTTT; CDR3: CASSSTSGGDTDTQYF
J: TRBJ2-3; D: TRBD2; V: TRBV11-3; size: NA; DNA: TGTGCCAGCAGCTTCGGGACTAGCGGGAGTTCAGATACGCAGTATTTT; CDR3: CASSFGTSGSSDTQYF
J: TRBJ1-1; D: NA; V: TRBV11-2; size: NA; DNA: TGTGCCAGCAGTCTTAGAGCTATGGGCGGGGGCTTGAACACTGAAGCTTTCTTT; CDR3: CASSLRAMGGGLNTEAFF
J: TRBJ2-7; D: NA; V: TRBV10-1; size: NA; DNA: TGCGCCAGCAGTGATTCAACAGGGTCCTACGAGCAGTACTTC; CDR3: CASSDSTGSYEQYF
J: TRBJ1-4; D: NA; V: TRBV19; size: few; DNA: TGTGCTACTCGAGGCACTCAGGGAAAACTGTTTTTT; CDR3: CATRGTQGKLFF
J: TRBJ1-5; D: NA; V: TRBV15; size: NA; DNA: TGTGCCACCAGCAGAGATCGAGGTCTCCTGGGCAATCAGCCCCAGCATTTT; CDR3: CATSRDRGLLGNQPQHF
J: TRBJ2-1; D: TRBD2; V: TRBV7-3; size: NA; DNA: TGTGCCAGCAGCTCTACACTAGCGGGGGAGCAGTTCTTC; CDR3: CASSSTLAGEQFF
J: TRBJ1-4; D: TRBD1; V: TRBV28; size: NA; DNA: TGTGCCAGCAGTTTACCGGGACAGGTCGAAAAACTGTTTTTT; CDR3: CASSLPGQVEKLFF
J: TRBJ2-5; D: TRBD2; V: TRBV5-4; size: NA; DNA: TGTGCCAGCAGCCCCAGCGGGAGGGCCGGAGAGACCCAGTACTTC; CDR3: CASSPSGRAGETQYF
J: TRBJ2-5; D: NA; V: TRBV30; size: NA; DNA: TGTGCCTGGAGCGCAGGGTACGGGACCCAGTACTTC; CDR3: CAWSAGYGTQYF
J: TRBJ2-1; D: NA; V: TRBV4-1; size: NA; DNA: TGCGCCAGCAGCCAAGCCAGTTACAATGAGCAGTTCTTC; CDR3: CASSQASYNEQFF
J: TRBJ2-2; D: NA; V: TRBV6-5; size: NA; DNA: TGTGCCAGCAGTTTGTACTACGCGAACACCGGGGAGCTGTTTTTT; CDR3: CASSLYYANTGELFF
J: TRBJ2-5; D: TRBD1; V: TRBV28; size: NA; DNA: TGTGCCAGCAGTGCACAGGGGTTAGGGGAGACCCAGTACTTC; CDR3: CASSAQGLGETQYF
J: TRBJ2-2; D: TRBD2; V: TRBV27; size: NA; DNA: TGTGCCAGCAGTTTACTAGGACTAGCGGGGGGGGCTTTTGGCACCGGGGAGCTGTTTTTT; CDR3: CASSLLGLAGGAFGTGELFF
J: TRBJ1-3; D: TRBD1; V: TRBV27; size: NA; DNA: TGTGCCAGCAGTCAACAGGGGACCGCTGGAAACACCATATATTTT; CDR3: CASSQQGTAGNTIYF
J: TRBJ1-4; D: NA; V: TRBV4-3; size: NA; DNA: TGCGCCAGCAGCCAAGATAGGGAGGGTGAAAAACTGTTTTTT; CDR3: CASSQDREGEKLFF
J: TRBJ2-3; D: TRBD2; V: TRBV7-2; size: NA; DNA: TGTGCCAGCAGCTTAGGGGAGCGGGGGGTAACAGATACGCAGTATTTT; CDR3: CASSLGERGVTDTQYF
J: TRBJ1-2; D: NA; V: TRBV19; size: NA; DNA: TGTGCCAGTAGCTTAAAGGGGGTTCTGGAAGGCTACACCTTC; CDR3: CASSLKGVLEGYTF
J: TRBJ2-5; D: TRBD2; V: TRBV19; size: NA; DNA: TGTGCCAGTAGTACCCAGGGAGGGGAGACCCAGTACTTC; CDR3: CASSTQGGETQYF
J: TRBJ2-5; D: NA; V: TRBV18; size: NA; DNA: TGTGCCAGCTCACCACGGCTAGCGAGTCGGGAGACCCAGTACTTC; CDR3: CASSPRLASRETQYF
J: TRBJ1-2; D: TRBD1; V: TRBV28; size: NA; DNA: TGTGCCAGCAGGAAAGGACAGGGGTGGGTGAACTATGGCTACACCTTC; CDR3: CASRKGQGWVNYGYTF
J: TRBJ2-3; D: NA; V: TRBV28; size: NA; DNA: TGTGCCAGCACCGACAAAAGGAAGGAAAGCACAGATACGCAGTATTTT; CDR3: CASTDKRKESTDTQYF
J: TRBJ2-1; D: TRBD2; V: TRBV19; size: NA; DNA: TGTGCCAGTAGGAGAACCGGGACTAGCGGGGGCAAACCAAGCCATGAGCAGTTCTTC; CDR3: CASRRTGTSGGKPSHEQFF
J: TRBJ2-7; D: NA; V: TRBV28; size: NA; DNA: TGTGCCAGCAACTTGGGGGGTTACGAGCAGTACTTC; CDR3: CASNLGGYEQYF
J: TRBJ1-5; D: NA; V: TRBV7-2; size: NA; DNA: TGTGCCAGCAGCTTGAGGGGGGGACGGGATCAGCCCCAGCATTTT; CDR3: CASSLRGGRDQPQHF
J: TRBJ1-2; D: NA; V: TRBV28; size: NA; DNA: TGTGCCAGCAGTCGCGTGGGCCATGGCTACACCTTC; CDR3: CASSRVGHGYTF
J: TRBJ1-2; D: NA; V: TRBV7-9; size: NA; DNA: TGTGCCAGCAGCTCCAGTGGGAGCGGCTACACCTTC; CDR3: CASSSSGSGYTF
J: TRBJ1-1; D: NA; V: TRBV18; size: NA; DNA: TGTGCCAGCTCACCAGGGTTAAGGGGCAAGTCTGAAGCTTTCTTT; CDR3: CASSPGLRGKSEAFF
J: TRBJ2-3; D: NA; V: TRBV2; size: NA; DNA: TGTGCCAGCAGGGTGTCTGGGACACGGGATACGCAGTATTTT; CDR3: CASRVSGTRDTQYF
J: TRBJ1-2; D: TRBD1; V: TRBV30; size: NA; DNA: TGTGCCTGGAGTGAAGGACAGGGATATGGCTACACCTTC; CDR3: CAWSEGQGYGYTF
J: TRBJ2-1; D: TRBD1; V: TRBV15; size: NA; DNA: TGTGCCACCAGCAGAGGACAGGGGAGCTCCTACAATGAGCAGTTCTTC; CDR3: CATSRGQGSSYNEQFF
J: TRBJ2-3; D: TRBD2; V: TRBV5-4; size: few; DNA: TGTGCCAGCAGCCCGGGACTAGGCGCAGATACGCAGTATTTT; CDR3: CASSPGLGADTQYF
J: TRBJ2-1; D: NA; V: TRBV11-2; size: NA; DNA: TGTGCCAGCAGCTTGGATAGACTTGTTTATGGGCAGTTCTTC; CDR3: CASSLDRLVYGQFF
J: TRBJ2-5; D: NA; V: TRBV5-1; size: once; DNA: TGCGCCAGCAAAGAGGGCGAGGTCGAGCAGACCCAGTACTTC; CDR3: CASKEGEVEQTQYF
J: TRBJ2-2; D: NA; V: TRBV27; size: few; DNA: TGTGCCAGCAGCCAACGGGGGGCCGACACCGGGGAGCTGTTTTTT; CDR3: CASSQRGADTGELFF
J: TRBJ2-7; D: TRBD2; V: TRBV4-1; size: NA; DNA: TGCGCCAGCAGCGGGAGGCGGGGGGAACCCTACGAGCAGTACTTC; CDR3: CASSGRRGEPYEQYF
J: TRBJ1-4; D: TRBD1; V: TRBV27; size: NA; DNA: TGTGCCAGCAGTTTAATAGGACAGGGATCAGGGGAAAAACTGTTTTTT; CDR3: CASSLIGQGSGEKLFF
J: TRBJ2-3; D: NA; V: TRBV11-2; size: NA; DNA: TGTGCCAGCAGCTTAGTTCGTGGGAGGATGACAGATACGCAGTATTTT; CDR3: CASSLVRGRMTDTQYF
J: TRBJ2-7; D: TRBD1; V: TRBV27; size: NA; DNA: TGTGCCAGCAGTTTAGAAGCGACAGGGAGCTCCTACGAGCAGTACTTC; CDR3: CASSLEATGSSYEQYF
J: TRBJ1-1; D: NA; V: TRBV5-1; size: NA; DNA: TGCGCCAGCAGCTTGGGGGACACCGGTAGCGCTGAAGCTTTCTTT; CDR3: CASSLGDTGSAEAFF
J: TRBJ1-2; D: TRBD1; V: TRBV4-2; size: NA; DNA: TGTGCCAGCAGCCAACCCGGGACAGCATATGGCTACACCTTC; CDR3: CASSQPGTAYGYTF
J: TRBJ2-7; D: NA; V: TRBV2; size: NA; DNA: TGTGCCAGCAGGGGCGGGCCAGCCCCCTACGAGCAGTACTTC; CDR3: CASRGGPAPYEQYF